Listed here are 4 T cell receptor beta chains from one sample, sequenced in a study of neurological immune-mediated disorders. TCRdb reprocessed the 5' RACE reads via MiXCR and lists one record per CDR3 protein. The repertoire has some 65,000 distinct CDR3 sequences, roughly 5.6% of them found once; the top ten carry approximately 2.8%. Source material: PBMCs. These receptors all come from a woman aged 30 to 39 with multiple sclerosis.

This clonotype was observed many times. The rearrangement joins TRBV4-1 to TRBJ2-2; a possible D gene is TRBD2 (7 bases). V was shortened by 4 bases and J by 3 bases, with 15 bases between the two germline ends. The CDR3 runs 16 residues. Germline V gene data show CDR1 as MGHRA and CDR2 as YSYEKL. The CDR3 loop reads CASSPNGGPDTGELFF. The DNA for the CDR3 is TGCGCCAGCAGCCCAAACGGGGGGCCCGACACCGGGGAGCTGTTTTTT.

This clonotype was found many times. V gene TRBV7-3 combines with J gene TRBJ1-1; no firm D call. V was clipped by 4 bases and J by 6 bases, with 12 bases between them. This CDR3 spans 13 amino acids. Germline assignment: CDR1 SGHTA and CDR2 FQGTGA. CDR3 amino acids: CASSYQAGAEAFF. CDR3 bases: TGTGCCAGCAGCTACCAGGCCGGGGCTGAAGCTTTCTTT. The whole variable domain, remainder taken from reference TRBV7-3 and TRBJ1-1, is GAGVSQTPSNKVTEKGKYVELRCDPISGHTALYWYRQSLGQGPEFLIYFQGTGAADDSGLPNDRFFAVRPEGSVSTLKIQRTERGDSAVYLCASSYQAGAEAFFGQGTRLTVV.

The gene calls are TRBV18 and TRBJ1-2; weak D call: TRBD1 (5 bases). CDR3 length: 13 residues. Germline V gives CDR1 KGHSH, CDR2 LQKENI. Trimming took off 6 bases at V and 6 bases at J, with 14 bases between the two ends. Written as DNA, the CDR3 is TGTGCCAGCTCCCCCATCGGAGGGGATGGCTACACCTTC. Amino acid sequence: CASSPIGGDGYTF.

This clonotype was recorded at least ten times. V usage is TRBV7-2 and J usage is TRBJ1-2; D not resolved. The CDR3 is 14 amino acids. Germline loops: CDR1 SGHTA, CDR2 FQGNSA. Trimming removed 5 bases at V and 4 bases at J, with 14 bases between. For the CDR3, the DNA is TGTGCCAGCAGCCCCCCCGTGGTTAGCTATGGCTACACCTTC. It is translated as CASSPPVVSYGYTF.